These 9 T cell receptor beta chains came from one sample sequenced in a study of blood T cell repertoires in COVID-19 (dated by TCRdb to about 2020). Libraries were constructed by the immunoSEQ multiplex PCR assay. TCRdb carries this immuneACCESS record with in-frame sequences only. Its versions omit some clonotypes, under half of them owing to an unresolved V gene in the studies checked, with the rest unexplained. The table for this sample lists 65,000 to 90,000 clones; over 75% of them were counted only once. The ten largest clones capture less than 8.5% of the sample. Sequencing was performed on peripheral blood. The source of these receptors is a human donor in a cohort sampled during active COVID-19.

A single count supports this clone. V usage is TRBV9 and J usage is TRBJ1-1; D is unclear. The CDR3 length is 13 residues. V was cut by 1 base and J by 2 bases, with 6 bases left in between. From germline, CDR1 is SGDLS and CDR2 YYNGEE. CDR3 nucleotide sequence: TGTGCCAGCAGCGTAACGGTCAACACTGAAGCTTTCTTT. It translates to CASSVTVNTEAFF.

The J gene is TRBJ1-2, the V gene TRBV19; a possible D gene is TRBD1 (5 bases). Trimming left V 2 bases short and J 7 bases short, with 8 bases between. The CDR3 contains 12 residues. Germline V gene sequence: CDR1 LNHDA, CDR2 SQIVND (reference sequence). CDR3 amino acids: CASSIRDSGYTF. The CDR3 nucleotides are TGTGCCAGTAGTATACGAGACAGTGGCTACACCTTC. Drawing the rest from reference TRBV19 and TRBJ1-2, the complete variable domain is DGGITQSPKYLFRKEGQNVTLSCEQNLNHDAMYWYRQDPGQGLRLIYYSQIVNDFQKGDIAEGYSVSREKKESFPLTVTSAQKNPTAFYLCASSIRDSGYTFGSGTRLTVV.

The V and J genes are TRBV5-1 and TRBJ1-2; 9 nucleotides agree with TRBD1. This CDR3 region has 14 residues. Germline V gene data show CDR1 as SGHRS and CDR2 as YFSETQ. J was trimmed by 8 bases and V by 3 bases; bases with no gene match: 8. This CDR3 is CASSSSQGAQGYTF. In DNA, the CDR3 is TGCGCCAGCAGCTCTTCACAGGGGGCGCAGGGCTACACCTTC.

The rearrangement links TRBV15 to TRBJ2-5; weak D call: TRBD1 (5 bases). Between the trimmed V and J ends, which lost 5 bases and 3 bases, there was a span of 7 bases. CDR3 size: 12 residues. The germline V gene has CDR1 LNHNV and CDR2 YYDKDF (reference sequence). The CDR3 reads CATSPREETQYF. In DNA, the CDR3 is TGTGCCACCAGCCCCAGGGAAGAGACCCAGTACTTC.

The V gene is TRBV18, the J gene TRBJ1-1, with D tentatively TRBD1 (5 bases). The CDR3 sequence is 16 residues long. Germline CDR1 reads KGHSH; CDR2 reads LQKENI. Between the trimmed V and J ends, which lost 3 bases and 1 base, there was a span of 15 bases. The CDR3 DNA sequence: TGTGCCAGCTCACCGCTTCAAAACCAGGGGAACACTGAAGCTTTCTTT. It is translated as CASSPLQNQGNTEAFF.

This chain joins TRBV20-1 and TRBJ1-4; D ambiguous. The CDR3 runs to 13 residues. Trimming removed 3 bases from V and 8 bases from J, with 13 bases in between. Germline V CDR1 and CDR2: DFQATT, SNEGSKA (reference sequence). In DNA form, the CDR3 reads TGCAGTGCTAGTGTCGGTGGTACGGAAAAACTGTTTTTT. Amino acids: CSASVGGTEKLFF.

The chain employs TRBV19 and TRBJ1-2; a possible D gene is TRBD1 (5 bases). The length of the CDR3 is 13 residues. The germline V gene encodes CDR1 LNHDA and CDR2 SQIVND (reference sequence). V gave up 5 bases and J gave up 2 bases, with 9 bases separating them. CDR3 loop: CASSGGDNYGYTF. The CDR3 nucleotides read TGTGCCAGTAGTGGAGGGGACAACTATGGCTACACCTTC.

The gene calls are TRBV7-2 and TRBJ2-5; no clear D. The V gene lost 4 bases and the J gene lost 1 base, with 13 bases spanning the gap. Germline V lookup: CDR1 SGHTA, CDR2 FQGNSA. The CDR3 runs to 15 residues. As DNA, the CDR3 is TGTGCCAGCAGCTCCCTCCCCTGGCCCCAAGAGACCCAGTACTTC. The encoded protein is CASSSLPWPQETQYF.

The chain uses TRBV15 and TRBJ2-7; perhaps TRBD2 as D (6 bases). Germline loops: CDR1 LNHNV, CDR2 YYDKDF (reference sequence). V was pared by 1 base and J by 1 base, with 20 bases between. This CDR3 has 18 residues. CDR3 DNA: TGTGCCACCAGCAGAGTTGCGGGGCGGGCCAGTAGGTCCTACGAGCAGTACTTC. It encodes CATSRVAGRASRSYEQYF. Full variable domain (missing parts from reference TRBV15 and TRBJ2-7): DAMVIQNPRYQVTQFGKPVTLSCSQTLNHNVMYWYQQKSSQAPKLLFHYYDKDFNNEADTPDNFQSRRPNTSFCFLDIRSPGLGDTAMYLCATSRVAGRASRSYEQYFGPGTRLTVT.